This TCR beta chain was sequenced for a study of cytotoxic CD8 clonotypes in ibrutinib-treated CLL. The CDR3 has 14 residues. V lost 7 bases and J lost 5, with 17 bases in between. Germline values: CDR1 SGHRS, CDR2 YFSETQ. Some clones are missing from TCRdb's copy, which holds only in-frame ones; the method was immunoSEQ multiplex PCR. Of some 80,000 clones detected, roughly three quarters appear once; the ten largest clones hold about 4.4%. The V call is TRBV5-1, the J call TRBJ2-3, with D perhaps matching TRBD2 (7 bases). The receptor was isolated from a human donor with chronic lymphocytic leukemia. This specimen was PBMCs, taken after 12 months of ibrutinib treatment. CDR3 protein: CASSGGQDVDTQYF. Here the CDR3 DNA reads TGCGCCAGCTCGGGGGGCCAGGACGTAGATACGCAGTATTTT.